Given below is one T cell receptor (beta chain) in context. Sequencing used immunoSEQ multiplex PCR; TCRdb keeps in-frame clones, though not all of them. The table lists roughly 140,000 clones, over 70% of them singletons. These data are taken from a study of blood T cell repertoires in COVID-19. On the study more broadly: The origin of the acute and convalescent COVID-19 samples was the United States, Italy and Spain.

This receptor was identified in a man aged 55 to 70 with acute or convalescent COVID-19. The sample comprised peripheral blood.

CDR3 loop: CASSLRTGGRSGNTIYF. For the CDR3, the DNA is TGTGCCAGCAGCTTACGGACAGGGGGCAGGAGTGGAAACACCATATATTTT. The chain links TRBV7-2 to TRBJ1-3; 11 bases line up with TRBD1. In germline, CDR1 is SGHTA, CDR2 FQGNSA. V shed 2 bases and J 3 bases; nucleotides not matched to a gene: 6. The CDR3 spans 17 residues. Using reference TRBV7-2 and TRBJ1-3 for the parts outside the CDR3, the full variable domain is GAGVSQSPSNKVTEKGKDVELRCDPISGHTALYWYRQSLGQGLEFLIYFQGNSAPDKSGLPSDRFSAERTGGSVSTLTIQRTQQEDSAVYLCASSLRTGGRSGNTIYFGEGSWLTVV.